The subject of this entry is one T cell receptor beta chain. Antigen: not known. The treatment denotes: oral pan-JAK inhibitor, 5-10 mg twice daily. The study team obtained lesional scalp punch biopsies and peripheral blood from alopecia areata patients. PBMC-derived CD4+ and CD8+ T cells were sorted. Reverse transcription of extracted RNA yielded cDNA, which provided the sequencing template. Data came from immunoSEQ multiplex PCR; TCRdb stores just in-frame clones and leaves some out. Of over 95,000 clones in the sample, 61% were seen once. The data are from a study of CD8+ T cells in alopecia areata. V trimming: 4 bases; J trimming: 1 base; junction bases outside the gene matches: 3. Germline V gene sequence: CDR1 SQVTM, CDR2 ANQGSEA. There are 14 residues in the CDR3. General observations from the study: In scalp and blood during tofacitinib, many expanded lesional clones persisted. Whether baseline CD8+ expansion is linked to response remains uncertain, given a single nonresponder.

The sequence was obtained from a human donor with alopecia areata. Sequenced material: CD8+ T cells sorted from blood, taken at week 4, from a patient treated with tofacitinib. The chain uses TRBV29-1 and TRBJ2-7, with 11 bases that match TRBD2. For the CDR3, the DNA is TGCAGCGTTGTTCCTAGCGGGGGGTCCTACGAGCAGTACTTC. It codes for CSVVPSGGSYEQYF.